A single sample is the source of the 29 T cell receptor beta chains below, sequenced in a study of cytomegalovirus exposure and HLA in healthy donors (dated by TCRdb to about 2017). Library preparation used the immunoSEQ multiplex PCR assay. A mixture of 60 forward primers for TCR Vbeta segments and 13 reverse primers for TCR Jbeta segments was used in the multiplex PCR. The source is immuneACCESS, and TCRdb retained only in-frame sequences with V and J called. Part of the clones is not carried over; for the studies checked, unresolved V genes explain less than half of this, and the remainder is unexplained. A total of under 200,000 clones appear in this sample, around 83% of them only once. The ten largest make up approximately 2.5% of the sample. Sequenced material: PBMCs. These receptors all come from a man aged 30-40 years in good health and CMV-seropositive.

This sequence joins TRBV7-6 and TRBJ1-4, with a tentative D call TRBD1 (5 bases). The V end was cut by 5 bases, the J end by 0 bases, with 16 bases between. Per the germline V gene, CDR1 is SGHVS and CDR2 is FNYEAQ. The CDR3 loop spans 17 amino acids. The CDR3 DNA sequence: TGTGCCAGCAGCCAACATTGGGAGGGGTCAACTAATGAAAAACTGTTTTTT. This translates into CASSQHWEGSTNEKLFF.

In its sample, this clone was seen a few times. The J gene is TRBJ1-4, the V gene TRBV30; perhaps TRBD1 as D (6 bases). The V and J ends lost 1 base and 8 bases respectively, with 11 bases between them. There are 13 residues in the CDR3. CDR1 and CDR2 from the germline V gene are GTSNPN and SVGIG (reference sequence). CDR3 coding DNA: TGTGCCTGGAGTGCCCCCCAGGGGGAAAAACTGTTTTTT. Translation gives CAWSAPQGEKLFF.

V gene TRBV11-2 combines with J gene TRBJ2-7, with 8 bases matching TRBD2. V lost 3 bases to trimming and J lost 5 bases; unmatched junction nucleotides: 12. Germline CDR1 is SGHAT and CDR2 is FQNNGV. This CDR3 comprises 16 residues. Here the CDR3 DNA reads TGTGCCAGCAGCTTGTACCCTAGTCCGCGGGAGGACGAGCAGTACTTC. This gives the protein CASSLYPSPREDEQYF.

The J gene is TRBJ2-3, the V gene TRBV10-3, with 12 nucleotides matching TRBD2. Germline V CDR1 and CDR2: ENHRY, SYGVKD. Germline trimming cut 3 bases from V and 0 bases from J; bases unmatched to any gene: 7. This CDR3 has 18 amino acids. CDR3 coding DNA: TGTGCCATCAGTGACCCTGGACTAGCGGGGTTTAGCACAGATACGCAGTATTTT. Protein product: CAISDPGLAGFSTDTQYF.

The V gene is TRBV6-5, the J gene TRBJ2-7; D is unresolved. CDR3 size: 16 residues. The V end lost 1 base, the J end lost 4 bases, and 17 bases lay between the germline ends. Germline V gene data show CDR1 as MNHEY and CDR2 as SVGAGI. The CDR3 coding sequence is TGTGCCAGCAGTTACTTTCCCCCAGAAGTATCTTACGAGCAGTACTTC. It translates to CASSYFPPEVSYEQYF.

This chain connects TRBV5-1 to TRBJ1-2; perhaps TRBD1 as D (6 bases). The CDR3 is 15 amino acids. Germline CDR1 and CDR2: SGHRS and YFSETQ. Trimming took 2 bases from V and 3 from J, leaving 14 bases between them. The CDR3 spells CASSFTTDSDYGYTF. DNA for the CDR3: TGCGCCAGCAGCTTTACCACGGACAGCGACTATGGCTACACCTTC.

The chain joins TRBV18 to TRBJ1-1, with D hard to call. V was pared by 3 bases and J by 5 bases, with 4 bases between. CDR1 and CDR2 (germline): KGHSH, LQKENI. The CDR3 is 11 residues long. The DNA for the CDR3 is TGTGCCAGCTCACCCTTGACTGAAGCTTTCTTT. Encoded protein: CASSPLTEAFF.

V is TRBV7-2 and J is TRBJ2-1; TRBD1 aligns across 10 bases. The CDR3 spans 16 residues. V shed 2 bases and J 7 bases; nucleotides not matched to a gene: 8. The germline V gene encodes CDR1 SGHTA and CDR2 FQGNSA. This CDR3 is CASSLKIGQGGNEQFF. The CDR3 DNA reads TGTGCCAGCAGCTTAAAGATCGGACAGGGGGGAAATGAGCAGTTCTTC.

J is TRBJ2-2 and V is TRBV19, with D maybe TRBD1 (6 bases). V dropped 2 bases and J dropped 9 bases, with 10 bases sitting between them. Germline CDR1 LNHDA, CDR2 SQIVND (reference sequence). The CDR3 runs 13 residues. In nucleotides, the CDR3 is TGTGCCAGTAGTATAAGAGGACAGAGGGAGCTGTTTTTT. Its protein is CASSIRGQRELFF.

This clone came up a few times. This chain uses TRBV18 with TRBJ2-3; D is unresolved. Germline V gene data show CDR1 as KGHSH and CDR2 as LQKENI. This CDR3 comprises 16 residues. Trimming left V 3 bases short and J 0 bases short, with 13 bases between. This CDR3 is CASSPYYRRSTDTQYF. CDR3 DNA sequence: TGTGCCAGCTCACCGTACTACCGCCGAAGCACAGATACGCAGTATTTT.

The chain combines TRBV5-1 with TRBJ2-1; 8 bases are a match to TRBD2. The V and J ends lost 9 bases and 6 bases, in that order; junction bases with no gene match: 2. Germline assignment: CDR1 SGHRS and CDR2 YFSETQ. The CDR3 covers 11 residues. This chain's CDR3 is CATGTSNEQFF. Written as DNA, the CDR3 is TGCGCCACTGGGACTAGCAATGAGCAGTTCTTC. The variable domain in full, completed from reference TRBV5-1 and TRBJ2-1, reads KAGVTQTPRYLIKTRGQQVTLSCSPISGHRSVSWYQQTPGQGLQFLFEYFSETQRNKGNFPGRFSGRQFSNSRSEMNVSTLELGDSALYLCATGTSNEQFFGPGTRLTVL.

This clone was observed many times. The V gene is TRBV10-3, the J gene TRBJ1-1; 11 bases align to TRBD1. Germline V gene lookup returns CDR1 ENHRY and CDR2 SYGVKD. V dropped 6 bases and J dropped 1; count of bases not matched to a gene: 1. This CDR3 region has 14 residues. CDR3 amino acids: CAISGQGANTEAFF. The CDR3 DNA reads TGTGCCATCAGCGGACAGGGGGCGAACACTGAAGCTTTCTTT.

In this sample, this clone turned up a few times. This chain connects TRBV4-1 to TRBJ1-2; D unclear. This CDR3 contains 16 residues. Trimming removed 0 bases from V and 2 bases from J, with 13 bases in between. CDR1 and CDR2 from the germline V gene are MGHRA and YSYEKL. The CDR3, as DNA: TGCGCCAGCAGCCAAGATGGTGGAACAGCCAACTATGGCTACACCTTC. This translates into CASSQDGGTANYGYTF.

In its sample, this clone was seen once. V and J are TRBV4-2 and TRBJ2-1; the match to TRBD2 covers 14 bases. Trimming removed 7 bases from V and 0 bases from J; junction bases left unmatched: 2. Germline V lookup: CDR1 LGHNA, CDR2 YNFKEQ. This CDR3 spans 16 amino acids. The CDR3 reads CASTGTSGSSYNEQFF. The CDR3 DNA is TGTGCCAGCACCGGGACTAGCGGGAGCTCCTACAATGAGCAGTTCTTC.

The chain links TRBV6-5 to TRBJ2-5; TRBD1 aligns across 7 bases. The CDR3 loop spans 13 amino acids. From germline, CDR1 is MNHEY and CDR2 SVGAGI. After removal of 7 bases from V and 4 bases from J, the junction contained 6 bases not matched to a gene. The chain's CDR3 is CASKGTARETQYF. The CDR3 DNA follows: TGTGCCAGCAAGGGGACAGCACGAGAGACCCAGTACTTC.

J is TRBJ2-1 and V is TRBV2; 10 bases fit TRBD1. The CDR3 length is 15 residues. Looked up from germline, CDR1 is SNHLY and CDR2 is FYNNEI. The V segment lost 6 bases and the J segment 3 bases; nucleotides outside the gene matches: 5. The CDR3 region has the DNA TGTGCCAGCAGCACCGACAGGGGGCTCTACAATGAGCAGTTCTTC. Translating it yields CASSTDRGLYNEQFF.

This chain uses TRBV5-1 with TRBJ2-2; TRBD2 agrees at 8 bases. There are 16 residues in the CDR3. V shed 2 bases, J shed 6 bases, and the junction held 9 bases outside the gene matches. The germline CDR1 and CDR2 sequences are SGHRS and YFSETQ. The DNA for the CDR3 is TGCGCCAGCAGCTTCCGAGGAGCGGGAGTCGCCGGGGAGCTGTTTTTT. Translating gives CASSFRGAGVAGELFF.

The chain uses TRBV11-2 and TRBJ2-1; a possible D gene is TRBD2 (5 bases). This CDR3 spans 15 amino acids. With 5 bases removed from V and 2 bases from J, the gap between germline ends came to 13 bases. CDR1 and CDR2 (germline): SGHAT, FQNNGV. DNA of the CDR3: TGTGCCAGCAGCCCAGTGCTCGGGGCCTACAATGAGCAGTTCTTC. Translated: CASSPVLGAYNEQFF.

The V call is TRBV19, the J call TRBJ2-3; TRBD2 aligns across 11 bases. The CDR3 consists of 15 residues. V was clipped by 6 bases and J by 4 bases; unmatched bases: 6. Looked up from germline, CDR1 is LNHDA and CDR2 is SQIVND (reference sequence). The CDR3 DNA is TGTGCCAGTAGGGGTAGCGGGAGGGGTCCAGATACGCAGTATTTT. This encodes CASRGSGRGPDTQYF.

This chain uses TRBV4-1 with TRBJ2-6; 7 bases are shared with TRBD1. Per germline, CDR1 MGHRA and CDR2 YSYEKL. The CDR3 has 15 amino acids. V was pared by 1 base and J by 3 bases, with 0 bases of the junction left unmatched. CDR3: CASSQGQGGANVLTF. The CDR3 DNA sequence: TGCGCCAGCAGCCAAGGACAGGGTGGGGCCAACGTCCTGACTTTC.

V is TRBV27 and J is TRBJ2-5; 10 bases line up with TRBD2. The germline V gene encodes CDR1 MNHEY and CDR2 SMNVEV (reference sequence). V gave up 5 bases and J gave up 2 bases; unmatched junction bases: 14. This CDR3 has 18 amino acids. The CDR3 DNA follows: TGTGCCAGCAGTCTAATTCTAGCGGGAGAGCCGAAACAAGAGACCCAGTACTTC. It is translated as CASSLILAGEPKQETQYF.

V usage is TRBV11-2 and J usage is TRBJ2-1, with a possible D match to TRBD2 (6 bases). The CDR3 extends over 15 amino acids. V was shortened by 5 bases and J by 4 bases, with 15 bases between the two germline ends. Germline-derived CDR1 and CDR2 are SGHAT and FQNNGV. CDR3 sequence (DNA): TGTGCCAGCAGCCTAGGGCCTAGCGATTACAATGAGCAGTTCTTC. Its protein is CASSLGPSDYNEQFF. Based on the CDR3 plus reference TRBV11-2 and TRBJ2-1, the full variable domain is EAGVAQSPRYKIIEKRQSVAFWCNPISGHATLYWYQQILGQGPKLLIQFQNNGVVDDSQLPKDRFSAERLKGVDSTLKIQPAKLEDSAVYLCASSLGPSDYNEQFFGPGTRLTVL.

Comment on this clone: Other DNA sequences from this sample encode an identical CDR3 as well. The chain combines TRBV27 with TRBJ2-7, with TRBD1 matching over 8 bases. V lost 6 bases and J lost 3; bases outside the gene matches: 4. CDR1 is MNHEY, CDR2 SMNVEV, per germline (reference sequence). The CDR3 runs 13 residues. CDR3 in DNA: TGTGCCAGCAGCGACAGGGGTATCTACGAGCAGTACTTC. Residues: CASSDRGIYEQYF.

Comments on this clone: The junction departs from germline at one end; a sequencing error may be responsible. The V call is TRBV7-9, the J call TRBJ2-3; D is unclear. The CDR3 extends over 18 amino acids. Germline V CDR1 and CDR2: SEHNR, FQNEAQ (reference sequence). The CDR3 bases are TGTTCCAGCAGCTTATTTGTTAATTTGCGGTCGGGCACAGATACGCAGTATTTT. This gives the protein CSSSLFVNLRSGTDTQYF.

The rearrangement links TRBV7-8 to TRBJ2-7; D gene ambiguous. The ends were cut back, 1 base at V and 0 bases at J, with 7 bases in the middle. Per germline, CDR1 SGHVS and CDR2 FQNEAQ. The CDR3 sequence is 14 residues long. In DNA, the CDR3 is TGTGCCAGCAGCTTAGGGTGGGCCTCCTACGAGCAGTACGTC. It encodes CASSLGWASYEQYV.

This rearrangement joins TRBV4-3 to TRBJ2-2; D is undetermined. This CDR3 spans 17 amino acids. The V gene's germline CDR1 is LGHNA and CDR2 YSLEER. V was clipped by 0 bases and J by 1 base, with 12 bases between them. CDR3 nucleotide sequence: TGCGCCAGCAGCCAAGATCGTCCAGGCTGGAACACCGGGGAGCTGTTTTTT. Protein product: CASSQDRPGWNTGELFF.

The V gene is TRBV7-9, the J gene TRBJ1-1; the D gene is possibly TRBD1 (6 bases). Trimming stripped 3 bases from V and 4 bases from J, with 18 bases between. Germline V CDR1 and CDR2: SEHNR, FQNEAQ (reference sequence). CDR3 length: 16 residues. The CDR3 DNA follows: TGTGCCAGCAGCTTCCTTCCGGCGGGAGGGGGCACTGAAGCTTTCTTT. It encodes CASSFLPAGGGTEAFF.

This chain links TRBV18 with TRBJ2-7; 9 bases align to TRBD2. Germline CDR1 reads KGHSH; CDR2 reads LQKENI. This CDR3 has 20 amino acids. Germline trimming cut 6 bases from V and 7 bases from J; bases unmatched to any gene: 28. The CDR3 bases are TGTGCCAGCTCTCCTATACTAGCGGGCGTAGGGGACCAATTGGGTATGGAGCAGTACGTC. As protein: CASSPILAGVGDQLGMEQYV.

The chain has TRBV2 and TRBJ1-5; 8 bases map to TRBD1. Unmatched junction bases numbered 9, after V lost 8 bases and J lost 3 bases. Germline-derived CDR1 and CDR2 are SNHLY and FYNNEI. This CDR3 contains 15 residues. CDR3 nucleotides: TGTGCCAGCTCTAAGGGGGACAGGATCAATCAGCCCCAGCATTTT. Encoded protein: CASSKGDRINQPQHF.